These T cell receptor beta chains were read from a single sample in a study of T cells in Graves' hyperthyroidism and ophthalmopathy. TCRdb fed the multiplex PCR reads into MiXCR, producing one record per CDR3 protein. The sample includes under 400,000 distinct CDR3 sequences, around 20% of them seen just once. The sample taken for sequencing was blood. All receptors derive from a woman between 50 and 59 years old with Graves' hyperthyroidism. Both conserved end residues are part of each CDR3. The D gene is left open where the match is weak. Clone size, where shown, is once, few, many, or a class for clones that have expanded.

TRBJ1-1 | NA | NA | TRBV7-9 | CASSFLETDTEAFF | TGTGCCAGCAGCTTCTTGGAGACTGACACTGAAGCTTTCTTT
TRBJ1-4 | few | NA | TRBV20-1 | CSAAPGHSHEKLFF | TGCAGTGCAGCCCCGGGGCACTCCCATGAAAAACTGTTTTTT
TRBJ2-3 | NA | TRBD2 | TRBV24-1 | CATSDSSGRFIYTQYF | TGTGCCACCAGTGATTCTAGCGGGAGATTCATATATACGCAGTATTTT
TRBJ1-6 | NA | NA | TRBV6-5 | CASSYGYRSTSPLHF | TGTGCCAGCAGTTACGGGTATAGGTCGACTTCACCCCTCCACTTT
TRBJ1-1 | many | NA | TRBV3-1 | CASSRAKTSNTEAFF | TGTGCCAGCAGCCGGGCGAAAACGTCGAACACTGAAGCTTTCTTT
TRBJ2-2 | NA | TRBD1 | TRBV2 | CASSRTYTDRGTGELFF | TGTGCCAGCAGCCGAACTTACACCGACAGGGGAACCGGGGAGCTGTTTTTT
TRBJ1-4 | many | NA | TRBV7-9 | CASSLTTGSNEKLFF | TGTGCCAGCAGCTTAACTACAGGGAGTAATGAAAAACTGTTTTTT
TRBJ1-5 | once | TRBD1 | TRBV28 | CASSSLLQTGGLDQPQHF | TGTGCCAGCAGCTCCCTCTTACAGACAGGGGGCTTAGATCAGCCCCAGCATTTT
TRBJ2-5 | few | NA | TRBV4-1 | CASSQDGDSSPGEETQYF | TGCGCCAGCAGCCAAGATGGAGACTCCTCACCAGGGGAAGAGACCCAGTACTTC
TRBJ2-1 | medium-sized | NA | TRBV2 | CASTMNPTVYNEQFF | TGTGCCAGCACTATGAACCCGACAGTCTACAATGAGCAGTTCTTC
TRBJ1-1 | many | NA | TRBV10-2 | CASSGPMNTEAFF | TGCGCCAGCAGTGGCCCAATGAACACTGAAGCTTTCTTT
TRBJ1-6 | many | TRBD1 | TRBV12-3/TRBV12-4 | CASMGQGGGSPLHF | TGTGCCAGCATGGGACAGGGTGGAGGTTCACCCCTCCACTTT
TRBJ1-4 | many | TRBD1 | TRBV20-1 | CSAAQGAGEKLFF | TGCAGTGCGGCACAGGGGGCTGGGGAAAAACTGTTTTTT
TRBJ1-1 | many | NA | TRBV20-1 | CSARGQLMNTEAFF | TGCAGTGCTAGAGGGCAGCTCATGAACACTGAAGCTTTCTTT
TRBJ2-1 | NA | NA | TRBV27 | CASRLGGSRDEQFF | TGTGCCAGCAGATTGGGGGGATCGCGGGATGAGCAGTTCTTC
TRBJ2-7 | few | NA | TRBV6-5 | CASSYSREEQYF | TGTGCCAGCAGTTACTCGCGTGAGGAGCAGTACTTC
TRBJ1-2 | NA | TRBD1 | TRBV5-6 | CASSLRAGGIYGYTF | TGTGCCAGCAGCTTGCGGGCAGGGGGTATTTATGGCTACACCTTC
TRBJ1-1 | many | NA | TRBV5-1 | CASSPILSTEAFF | TGCGCCAGCAGCCCAATCCTTTCCACTGAAGCTTTCTTT
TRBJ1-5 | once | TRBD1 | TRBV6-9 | CAGSYGQDNQPQHF | TGTGCCGGCAGTTACGGACAGGACAATCAGCCCCAGCATTTT
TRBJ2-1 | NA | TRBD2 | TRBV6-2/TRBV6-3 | CASSYVAGGPNEQFF | TGTGCCAGCAGTTATGTAGCGGGAGGGCCGAATGAGCAGTTCTTC
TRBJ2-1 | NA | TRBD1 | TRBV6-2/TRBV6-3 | CAALNRGGGNEQFF | TGTGCCGCTTTGAACAGGGGTGGGGGCAATGAGCAGTTCTTC
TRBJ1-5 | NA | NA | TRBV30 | CAWSMGARGNQPQHF | TGTGCCTGGAGTATGGGGGCCCGGGGGAATCAGCCCCAGCATTTT
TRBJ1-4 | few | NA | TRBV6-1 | CASSYLGETNEKLFF | TGTGCCAGCAGTTATTTGGGGGAGACTAATGAAAAACTGTTTTTT
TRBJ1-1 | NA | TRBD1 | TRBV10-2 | CASRAGTGRGTEAFF | TGCGCCAGCAGGGCGGGGACAGGGAGAGGGACTGAAGCTTTCTTT
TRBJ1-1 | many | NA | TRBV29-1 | CSVLGGTEAFF | TGCAGCGTCTTAGGTGGCACTGAAGCTTTCTTT
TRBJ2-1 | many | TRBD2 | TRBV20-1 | CSASRTSGGQFF | TGCAGTGCTAGCAGGACTAGCGGGGGGCAGTTCTTC
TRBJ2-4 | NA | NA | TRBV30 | CARKRSTQAKNIQYF | TGTGCCCGGAAGAGGTCTACCCAAGCCAAAAACATTCAGTACTTC
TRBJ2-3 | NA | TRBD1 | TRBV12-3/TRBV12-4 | CASSLRQGLADTQYF | TGTGCCAGCAGTTTAAGACAGGGGCTCGCAGATACGCAGTATTTT
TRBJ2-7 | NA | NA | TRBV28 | CASSLTPLPYEQYF | TGTGCCAGCAGTTTAACACCGTTGCCGTACGAGCAGTACTTC
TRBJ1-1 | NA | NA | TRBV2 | CASSGQGLRAFF | TGTGCCAGCAGTGGGCAAGGGCTAAGAGCTTTCTTT
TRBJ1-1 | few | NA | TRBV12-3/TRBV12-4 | CASSLKGSGTEAFF | TGTGCCAGCAGTTTGAAGGGGTCGGGGACTGAAGCTTTCTTT
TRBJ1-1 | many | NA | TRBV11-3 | CASSLNGGVDTEAFF | TGTGCCAGCAGCTTAAATGGAGGGGTTGATACTGAAGCTTTCTTT
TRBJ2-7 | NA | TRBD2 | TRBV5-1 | CASSYPGLVYEQYF | TGCGCCAGCAGCTACCCGGGACTAGTCTACGAGCAGTACTTC
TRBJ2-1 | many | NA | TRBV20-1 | CSASGNGDEQFF | TGCAGTGCAAGCGGAAATGGGGATGAGCAGTTCTTC
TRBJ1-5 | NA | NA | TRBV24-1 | CATIRAANQPQHF | TGTGCCACCATAAGGGCTGCAAATCAGCCCCAGCATTTT
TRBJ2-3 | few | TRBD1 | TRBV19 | CASSPGQRRDTQYF | TGTGCCAGTAGTCCGGGACAGAGGCGAGATACGCAGTATTTT
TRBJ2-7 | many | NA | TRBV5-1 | CASSRGALDEQYF | TGCGCCAGCAGTCGCGGGGCTCTGGACGAGCAGTACTTC
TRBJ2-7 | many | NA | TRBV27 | CASSLTRSVYEQYF | TGTGCCAGCAGTTTAACTAGGTCCGTCTACGAGCAGTACTTC
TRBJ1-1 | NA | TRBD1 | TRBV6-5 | CASSYTQLRTGIYGRNTEAFF | TGTGCCAGCAGTTACACACAGTTAAGGACAGGGATATACGGGAGGAACACTGAAGCTTTCTTT
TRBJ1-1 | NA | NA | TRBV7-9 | CASSYMDVSPEAFF | TGTGCCAGCAGCTATATGGACGTTAGTCCTGAAGCTTTCTTT
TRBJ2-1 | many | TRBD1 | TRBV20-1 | CSARPPGGEQFF | TGCAGTGCTAGACCACCAGGGGGTGAGCAGTTCTTC
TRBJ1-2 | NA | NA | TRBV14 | CASSQVGSDYTF | TGTGCCAGCAGCCAAGTTGGTTCCGACTACACCTTC
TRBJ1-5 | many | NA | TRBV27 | CASGLSNQPQHF | TGTGCCAGCGGCCTCAGCAATCAGCCCCAGCATTTT
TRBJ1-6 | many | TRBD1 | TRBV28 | CASTRTGFNSPLHF | TGTGCCAGCACCCGGACAGGGTTCAATTCACCCCTCCACTTT
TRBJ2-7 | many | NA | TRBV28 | CASSLIGNYEQYF | TGTGCCAGCAGTTTAATAGGAAACTACGAGCAGTACTTC
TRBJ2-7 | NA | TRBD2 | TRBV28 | CASSLRSGSGSYEQYF | TGTGCCAGCAGTTTAAGGAGCGGGAGTGGGTCCTACGAGCAGTACTTC
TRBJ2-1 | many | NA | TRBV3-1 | CASSQESPTSSYNEQFF | TGTGCCAGCAGCCAAGAATCGCCGACAAGCTCCTACAATGAGCAGTTCTTC
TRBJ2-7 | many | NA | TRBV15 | CATSREGSGGHEQYF | TGTGCCACCAGCAGAGAGGGGTCTGGAGGGCACGAGCAGTACTTC